Sequencing of this TCR beta chain was carried out in a study of cytomegalovirus exposure and HLA in healthy donors. Across the study: HLA-typed donors were the source of around 87 million unique TCRs, which an early data release held.

Both 60 Vbeta primers and 13 Jbeta primers went into the PCR. Only in-frame clones appear in the TCRdb table, and some are missing; sequencing was by immunoSEQ multiplex PCR. This sample has roughly 150,000 clones, with roughly 88% found just once. The CDR3 has 13 amino acids. Germline V lookup: CDR1 MNHNY, CDR2 SVGAGI (reference sequence). Trimming cost V 6 bases and J 3 bases, with 11 bases left between them. This clone was found once. Its antigen is undetermined. Study-wide findings and caveats: Among TCR sequences, most were rare, though some public TCRs appeared in many donors.

The sequencing input was PBMCs. This clonotype was obtained from a boy aged 2 to 9 in good health and CMV-seronegative. The rearrangement uses TRBV6-6 and TRBJ1-1; D is unresolved. For the CDR3, the DNA is TGTGCCAGCAGCCGATGGGGAGACACTGAAGCTTTCTTT. Protein product: CASSRWGDTEAFF.